This T cell receptor (beta chain) originates from a study of T-cell memory formation after mild COVID-19. Germline-derived CDR1 and CDR2 are SEHNR and FQNEAQ (reference sequence). Trimming at V came to 4 bases and at J to 1 base, leaving 11 bases not matched to a gene. The CDR3 runs 18 residues. Regarding this clonotype: What it binds is not known.

TCRdb reanalysed the 5' RACE reads using MiXCR and keeps one entry per CDR3 protein. The sample contains 350,000 to 450,000 distinct CDR3 sequences, 20% to 25% of which appear only once. Broader study findings: For contracting clones, CD4+ ones sat mainly in CM and EM, CD8+ in EMRA. Some clones that responded were present in memory (sampled pre-infection), which suggests cross-reactive memory joined.

The receptor comes from an adult woman who had mild COVID-19 (a few samples of this study predate the infection). Cell type and time point are not known. The J gene is TRBJ1-1, the V gene TRBV7-9; the match to TRBD1 covers 11 bases. Source material: PBMCs or a T cell subset sorted from them (not recorded which). The CDR3 nucleotides read TGTGCCAGCAGCTCCAGGCCCGGGACAGGGGGTACGAACACTGAAGCTTTCTTT. Translated: CASSSRPGTGGTNTEAFF.